Presented here are 23 T cell receptor beta chains from one specimen sequenced in a study of T cell clonotyping in hematopoietic cell transplantation. Time point meaning: recipient sample about 28 days before transplant, after cytoreduction. Here immunoSEQ multiplex PCR was the method, and the copy in TCRdb shows in-frame clones only, minus some. Of about 41,000 clones in the sample, 85% are singletons; the top ten hold around 2.9%. The sample consisted of peripheral blood mononuclear cells, taken before stem cell transplant. These receptor sequences come from a man between 60 and 75 years old with acute myeloid leukemia. Some clones in this sample may be carry-over from other donors' samples.

CDR3 nucleotide sequence: TGTGCCAGCAGTGGCCTCCTACAGCGAGAAGCTTTCTTT. As protein: CASSGLLQREAFF. This sequence joins TRBV27 and TRBJ1-1; D uncertain. The germline V gene has CDR1 MNHEY and CDR2 SMNVEV (reference sequence). The CDR3 runs 13 residues. V gave up 5 bases and J gave up 8 bases, with 15 bases separating them.

This chain joins TRBV6-5 and TRBJ1-1; 9 nucleotides align to TRBD1. The CDR3 length is 15 residues. Looked up from germline, CDR1 is MNHEY and CDR2 is SVGAGI. DNA for the CDR3: TGTGCGACCAGGAGAACAGGGGGCGGGAACACTGAAGCTTTCTTT. It translates to CATRRTGGGNTEAFF.

This sequence joins TRBV6-5 and TRBJ1-2; 7 bases fit TRBD1. Unmatched junction bases numbered 5, after V lost 5 bases and J lost 2 bases. This CDR3 comprises 14 residues. CDR1 and CDR2 (germline): MNHEY, SVGAGI. The CDR3 loop is CASSRQGRNYGYTF. The CDR3 DNA sequence: TGTGCCAGCAGTCGACAGGGTAGGAACTATGGCTACACCTTC.

CDR3 loop: CASSLAGQGKNQPQHF. DNA of the CDR3: TGTGCCAGCAGCTTGGCGGGACAGGGGAAGAATCAGCCCCAGCATTTT. The rearrangement links TRBV5-6 to TRBJ1-5, with TRBD1 identical over 10 bases. The junction had 4 bases not matched to a gene; V was cut back by 0 bases and J by 4 bases. The CDR3 runs 16 residues. Germline CDR1 SGHDT, CDR2 YYEEEE.

This clone was observed a handful of times. This chain joins TRBV9 and TRBJ1-5; 8 positions agree with TRBD1. The J segment lost 6 bases and the V segment lost 6 bases, leaving 8 bases of the junction unmatched. This CDR3 is 14 amino acids long. Looked up from germline, CDR1 is SGDLS and CDR2 is YYNGEE. As DNA, the CDR3 is TGTGCCAGCAATTCACCAGGGGGCTTTCAGCCCCAGCATTTT. Its protein is CASNSPGGFQPQHF.

For the CDR3, the DNA is TGTGCCAGTAGAGTCCGGGGCAACTATGGCTACACCTTC. Translated: CASRVRGNYGYTF. The V call is TRBV19, the J call TRBJ1-2, with a possible D match to TRBD1 (5 bases). The germline V gene encodes CDR1 LNHDA and CDR2 SQIVND (reference sequence). V lost 6 bases to trimming and J lost 2 bases, with 10 bases between them. CDR3 length equals 13 residues.

V usage is TRBV27 and J usage is TRBJ1-6; D is unclear. Germline-derived CDR1 and CDR2 are MNHEY and SMNVEV (reference sequence). The CDR3 length is 15 residues. V lost 6 bases and J lost 8, with 17 bases in between. The CDR3 here is CASRVTTGTYSPLHF. DNA for the CDR3: TGTGCCAGCAGGGTCACAACCGGAACCTATTCACCCCTCCACTTT.

This chain uses TRBV27 with TRBJ2-2; D is unclear. The germline V and J ends were trimmed by 4 bases and 0 bases, with 3 bases remaining between them. The CDR3 contains 13 residues. CDR1 is MNHEY and CDR2 is SMNVEV in the germline V gene (reference sequence). CDR3 nucleotides: TGTGCCAGCAGTTCATCGAACACCGGGGAGCTGTTTTTT. Translating gives CASSSSNTGELFF.

V and J are TRBV29-1 and TRBJ2-2, with D possibly matching TRBD1 (6 bases). CDR3 size: 14 residues. From germline, CDR1 is SQVTM and CDR2 ANQGSEA. Trimming shortened V by 7 bases and J by 5 bases, and 17 bases separated the two germline ends. The CDR3 spells CSGAGVSGTGELFF. The CDR3 DNA reads TGCAGCGGCGCAGGGGTATCGGGGACCGGGGAGCTGTTTTTT.

This clone was observed once. The J gene is TRBJ1-5, the V gene TRBV7-6; D not resolved. The CDR3 runs 15 residues. Germline assignment: CDR1 SGHVS and CDR2 FNYEAQ. The V and J ends lost 1 base and 1 base respectively, with 8 bases between them. This CDR3 reads CASSLGGLSNQPQHF. In DNA form, the CDR3 reads TGTGCCAGCAGCTTAGGTGGCCTGAGCAATCAGCCCCAGCATTTT. Full variable domain (missing parts from reference TRBV7-6 and TRBJ1-5): GAGVSQSPRYKVTKRGQDVALRCDPISGHVSLYWYRQALGQGPEFLTYFNYEAQQDKSGLPNDRFSAERPEGSISTLTIQRTEQRDSAMYRCASSLGGLSNQPQHFGDGTRLSIL.

The genes are TRBV29-1 and TRBJ1-2; 9 nucleotides agree with TRBD1. Germline assignment: CDR1 SQVTM and CDR2 ANQGSEA. The CDR3 length is 12 residues. The junction had 2 bases not matched to a gene; V was cut back by 7 bases and J by 2 bases. For the CDR3, the DNA is TGCAGCGGCGGACAGGGGAACTATGGCTACACCTTC. Amino acid sequence: CSGGQGNYGYTF. The variable domain in full, with the rest retrieved from reference TRBV29-1 and TRBJ1-2, is SAVISQKPSRDICQRGTSLTIQCQVDSQVTMMFWYRQQPGQSLTLIATANQGSEATYESGFVIDKFPISRPNLTFSTLTVSNMSPEDSSIYLCSGGQGNYGYTFGSGTRLTVV.

This chain joins TRBV28 and TRBJ2-3; TRBD1 aligns across 9 bases. Germline V gene lookup returns CDR1 MDHEN and CDR2 SYDVKM. The trim removed 8 bases at V and 4 bases at J, leaving 7 bases unmatched. This CDR3 comprises 14 residues. CDR3 sequence: CASGTGLAADTQYF. In nucleotides, the CDR3 is TGTGCCAGCGGGACAGGGCTAGCAGCAGATACGCAGTATTTT.

The J gene is TRBJ2-7, the V gene TRBV29-1; 7 bases match TRBD1. Germline lookup yields CDR1 SQVTM and CDR2 ANQGSEA. CDR3 size: 14 residues. DNA of the CDR3: TGCAGTGCCACTACCTCGGGACAGAAGGGCGAGCAGTACTTC. Its translation is CSATTSGQKGEQYF.

V and J are TRBV7-2 and TRBJ2-7, with 10 bases that match TRBD2. The trim removed 5 bases at V and 2 bases at J, leaving 6 bases unmatched. Germline lookup yields CDR1 SGHTA and CDR2 FQGNSA. There are 15 residues in the CDR3. CDR3 region: CASSALSGGTYEQYF. CDR3 coding DNA: TGTGCCAGCAGCGCCCTTAGCGGGGGGACCTACGAGCAGTACTTC. The full variable domain, in which reference TRBV7-2 and TRBJ2-7 provide the parts outside the CDR3, is GAGVSQSPSNKVTEKGKDVELRCDPISGHTALYWYRQSLGQGLEFLIYFQGNSAPDKSGLPSDRFSAERTGGSVSTLTIQRTQQEDSAVYLCASSALSGGTYEQYFGPGTRLTVT.

This clone is a singleton in its sample. V is TRBV27 and J is TRBJ1-5, with no clear D. Germline values: CDR1 MNHEY, CDR2 SMNVEV (reference sequence). V lost 0 bases to trimming and J lost 0 bases, with 9 bases between them. The CDR3 consists of 16 residues. As DNA, the CDR3 is TGTGCCAGCAGTTTATCGGGTCAAAATAGCAATCAGCCCCAGCATTTT. It codes for CASSLSGQNSNQPQHF.

The table lists this clone with a few counts. J is TRBJ1-6 and V is TRBV28; no reliable D call. From germline, CDR1 is MDHEN and CDR2 SYDVKM. Trimming shortened V by 4 bases and J by 4 bases, and 14 bases separated the two germline ends. The CDR3 extends over 16 amino acids. For the CDR3, the DNA is TGTGCCAGCAGTTATACCCAACTGGTATATAATTCACCCCTCCACTTT. Translated: CASSYTQLVYNSPLHF. Filled out from reference TRBV28 and TRBJ1-6, the complete variable domain reads DVKVTQSSRYLVKRTGEKVFLECVQDMDHENMFWYRQDPGLGLRLIYFSYDVKMKEKGDIPEGYSVSREKKERFSLILESASTNQTSMYLCASSYTQLVYNSPLHFGNGTRLTVT.

V gene TRBV28 combines with J gene TRBJ1-5, with 8 bases aligning to TRBD1. The CDR3 totals 14 residues. The germline V gene encodes CDR1 MDHEN and CDR2 SYDVKM. The ends lost 7 bases at V and 5 bases at J; junction bases unmatched: 7. CDR3 sequence (DNA): TGTGCCAGCATTCTACAGGGGGGGCATCAGCCCCAGCATTTT. Encoded protein: CASILQGGHQPQHF.

The chain joins TRBV19 to TRBJ1-2; 10 bases are a match to TRBD1. The CDR3 spans 15 residues. Trimming cost V 6 bases and J 3 bases; bases outside gene matches: 7. Per the germline V gene, CDR1 is LNHDA and CDR2 is SQIVND (reference sequence). The CDR3 nucleotides read TGTGCCAGTAGGCCTGACAGGGGGCGCGACTATGGCTACACCTTC. This codes for CASRPDRGRDYGYTF. Using reference TRBV19 and TRBJ1-2 for the parts outside the CDR3, the full variable domain is DGGITQSPKYLFRKEGQNVTLSCEQNLNHDAMYWYRQDPGQGLRLIYYSQIVNDFQKGDIAEGYSVSREKKESFPLTVTSAQKNPTAFYLCASRPDRGRDYGYTFGSGTRLTVV.

This clone turned up a few times. The chain carries TRBV4-1 and TRBJ1-3; no clear D. Between the trimmed V and J ends, which lost 1 base and 8 bases, there was a span of 15 bases. Per germline, CDR1 MGHRA and CDR2 YSYEKL. The length of the CDR3 is 15 residues. CDR3 coding DNA: TGCGCCAGCAGCCAAGGCCAGTTGGCCGCGGACACCATATATTTT. Its translation: CASSQGQLAADTIYF.

This chain uses TRBV29-1 with TRBJ1-3; no firm D call. CDR1 and CDR2 from the germline V gene are SQVTM and ANQGSEA. Trimming took 4 bases from V and 1 from J, leaving 5 bases between them. The CDR3 runs to 12 residues. CDR3 nucleotides: TGCAGCGTTGCGGAATCTGGAAACACCATATATTTT. Its protein is CSVAESGNTIYF.

This rearrangement joins TRBV7-2 to TRBJ1-3; 8 bases map to TRBD1. Germline V gene sequence: CDR1 SGHTA, CDR2 FQGNSA. CDR3 length: 15 residues. V lost 5 bases and J lost 4; bases outside the gene matches: 7. CDR3 in DNA: TGTGCCAGCAGCGCCGACAGGGGTGAAGGAAACACCATATATTTT. The encoded protein is CASSADRGEGNTIYF.

The rearrangement joins TRBV29-1 to TRBJ1-5; D is unclear. Germline lookup yields CDR1 SQVTM and CDR2 ANQGSEA. The CDR3 has 12 residues. Between the trimmed V and J ends, which lost 5 bases and 2 bases, there was a span of 7 bases. The CDR3 here is CSVQTGNQPQHF. The CDR3 bases are TGCAGCGTTCAAACAGGCAATCAGCCCCAGCATTTT.

The count of this clone is one. The V call is TRBV29-1, the J call TRBJ2-3; 8 bases match TRBD1. Germline V gene lookup returns CDR1 SQVTM and CDR2 ANQGSEA. J lost 4 bases, V lost 5 bases, and 8 bases had no gene match. The CDR3 runs 14 residues. CDR3 bases: TGCAGCGTTACACCGACAGGGGCAGCAGATACGCAGTATTTT. As protein: CSVTPTGAADTQYF.